This T cell receptor (beta chain) was recovered during a study of blood T cell repertoires in COVID-19. As for the study in general: Among Cohort 3 donors, those recovered had two negative PCRs, clearance, or symptom resolution. Researchers got acute and convalescent COVID-19 samples from the United States, Italy and Spain.

Method: immunoSEQ multiplex PCR; TCRdb's copy keeps in-frame clones and lacks some. Among approximately 140,000 clones, approximately 84% were seen once, and the ten largest hold roughly 4.3%. The count of this clone is one. The J segment lost 7 bases and the V segment lost 7 bases, leaving 14 bases of the junction unmatched. The germline V gene encodes CDR1 LNHDA and CDR2 SQIVND (reference sequence). This CDR3 has 16 residues. Sequencing was done on a sample of PBMCs or T cells enriched from blood (not recorded which). The chain is built from TRBV19 and TRBJ2-2; 8 nucleotides match TRBD2. The receptor was isolated from a man over 45 in a cohort exposed to, infected with or recovered from COVID-19 (not recorded which). CDR3 nucleotide sequence: TGTGCCAGTACTTCGCGGGAGGTTTTTGGGCTCGGGGAGCTGTTTTTT. This encodes CASTSREVFGLGELFF.